Listed here are 19 T cell receptor beta chains from one sample, sequenced in a study of OX40 agonist ivuxolimab in advanced cancers. TCRdb keeps only in-frame clones here, not all; method: immunoSEQ multiplex PCR. The sample contains around 68,000 clones, approximately 90% of which appear only once. The input for sequencing was CD4+ or CD8+ T cells sorted from blood, taken in a trial of the OX40 agonist ivuxolimab. These receptors were collected from an adult with an advanced solid tumor such as melanoma, head and neck, liver or kidney cancer.

The chain couples TRBV30 to TRBJ2-2; 12 bases match TRBD2. The V gene end was trimmed by 1 base and the J gene end by 7 bases; junction bases not matched to a gene: 10. CDR1 is GTSNPN and CDR2 is SVGIG in the germline V gene (reference sequence). The CDR3 totals 17 residues. CDR3 residues: CAWSGASGGARVGELFF. The CDR3 DNA is TGTGCCTGGAGTGGCGCTAGCGGGGGGGCTCGCGTCGGGGAGCTGTTTTTT.

This clone was counted once. The chain links TRBV6-5 to TRBJ1-1, with 7 bases aligning to TRBD1. The CDR3 is 13 amino acids. Losses at the gene ends were 6 bases for V and 6 bases for J; bases not matched to a gene: 7. Germline V lookup: CDR1 MNHEY, CDR2 SVGAGI. The CDR3 region is CASRLRQGSEAFF. The CDR3 DNA is TGTGCCAGCAGACTGAGACAGGGCTCTGAAGCTTTCTTT.

The chain uses TRBV6-5 and TRBJ2-7, with TRBD1 matching 9 bases. The germline V gene has CDR1 MNHEY and CDR2 SVGAGI. With 6 bases clipped from V and 5 bases from J, the junction kept 8 bases outside the gene matches. The CDR3 length is 14 residues. CDR3 residues: CASRQGAALDEQYF. The CDR3 DNA is TGTGCCAGCAGACAGGGGGCTGCTCTCGACGAGCAGTACTTC.

V is TRBV6-5 and J is TRBJ2-7, with 8 bases identical to TRBD2. V was clipped by 6 bases and J by 1 base; unmatched bases: 5. This CDR3 has 14 amino acids. Looked up from germline, CDR1 is MNHEY and CDR2 is SVGAGI. In DNA, the CDR3 is TGTGCCAGCAGCCGAACTAGCGGATCCTACGAGCAGTACTTC. Translation: CASSRTSGSYEQYF.

This clone was seen just once. The chain combines TRBV30 with TRBJ2-7, with D possibly being TRBD2 (5 bases). Germline-derived CDR1 and CDR2 are GTSNPN and SVGIG (reference sequence). The CDR3 spans 11 residues. V was trimmed by 5 bases and J by 5 bases, leaving 10 bases between them. Here the CDR3 reads CAWSAGNEQYF. The CDR3, as DNA: TGTGCCTGGTCAGCCGGGAACGAGCAGTACTTC. Using reference TRBV30 and TRBJ2-7 for the parts outside the CDR3, the full variable domain is SQTIHQWPATLVQPVGSPLSLECTVEGTSNPNLYWYRQAAGRGLQLLFYSVGIGQISSEVPQNLSASRPQDRQFILSSKKLLLSDSGFYLCAWSAGNEQYFGPGTRLTVT.

The V and J genes are TRBV11-2 and TRBJ2-1; D is ambiguous. The germline V gene encodes CDR1 SGHAT and CDR2 FQNNGV. This CDR3 has 14 amino acids. The V and J ends lost 0 bases and 6 bases respectively, with 9 bases between them. The CDR3 region has the DNA TGTGCCAGCAGCTTAGATCACGGCAGCAATGAGCAGTTCTTC. It codes for CASSLDHGSNEQFF.

This chain connects TRBV19 to TRBJ1-2; 7 bases match TRBD1. The length of the CDR3 is 15 residues. The ends lost 7 bases at V and 1 base at J; junction bases unmatched: 9. From germline, CDR1 is LNHDA and CDR2 SQIVND (reference sequence). The CDR3 sequence is CASMTGPGLNYGYTF. The CDR3 bases are TGTGCCAGTATGACAGGGCCCGGGCTTAACTATGGCTACACCTTC.

The chain carries TRBV30 and TRBJ2-5, with a possible D match to TRBD2 (6 bases). CDR1 GTSNPN and CDR2 SVGIG come from the germline V gene (reference sequence). The ends were cut back, 7 bases at V and 5 bases at J, with 14 bases in the middle. The CDR3 totals 12 residues. DNA of the CDR3: TGTGCCTCGCGGGACTCAGCGGAGACCCAGTACTTC. Translation gives CASRDSAETQYF.

The chain has TRBV5-1 and TRBJ1-2; TRBD1 might be the D (5 bases). The germline V gene encodes CDR1 SGHRS and CDR2 YFSETQ. Trimming left V 3 bases short and J 2 bases short, with 14 bases between. The CDR3 runs to 15 residues. CDR3 sequence (DNA): TGCGCCAGCAGCTCATCAGTATGGGGGAACTATGGCTACACCTTC. This translates into CASSSSVWGNYGYTF. The whole variable domain, filled in from reference TRBV5-1 and TRBJ1-2, reads KAGVTQTPRYLIKTRGQQVTLSCSPISGHRSVSWYQQTPGQGLQFLFEYFSETQRNKGNFPGRFSGRQFSNSRSEMNVSTLELGDSALYLCASSSSVWGNYGYTFGSGTRLTVV.

The chain employs TRBV4-2 and TRBJ2-5, with TRBD1 matching over 9 bases. The CDR3 consists of 14 residues. The germline V gene encodes CDR1 LGHNA and CDR2 YNFKEQ. The V and J ends lost 4 bases and 6 bases, in that order; junction bases with no gene match: 6. As DNA, the CDR3 is TGTGCCAGCAGCCTGGGGACAGGGTGGCAGACCCAGTACTTC. It specifies CASSLGTGWQTQYF.

V usage is TRBV6-5 and J usage is TRBJ2-2, with 7 nucleotides matching TRBD1. Germline CDR1 is MNHEY and CDR2 is SVGAGI. The CDR3 is 13 residues long. Trimming took 5 bases from V and 7 from J; bases not matched to a gene: 4. The chain's CDR3 is CASSHRGDGELFF. In nucleotides, the CDR3 is TGTGCCAGCAGTCACAGGGGTGACGGGGAGCTGTTTTTT.

This chain links TRBV6-5 with TRBJ2-5, with D perhaps matching TRBD1 (6 bases). This CDR3 region has 15 residues. Germline V lookup: CDR1 MNHEY, CDR2 SVGAGI. Trimming stripped 0 bases from V and 1 base from J, with 9 bases between. CDR3 sequence: CASSYSRTVQETQYF. Written as DNA, the CDR3 is TGTGCCAGCAGTTACTCGAGGACAGTCCAAGAGACCCAGTACTTC.

The chain combines TRBV19 with TRBJ2-6, with 8 bases that match TRBD1. The germline V gene has CDR1 LNHDA and CDR2 SQIVND (reference sequence). V shed 7 bases, J shed 3 bases, and the junction held 8 bases outside the gene matches. The CDR3 is 16 residues long. CDR3 residues: CASKRTGFGGANVLTF. For the CDR3, the DNA is TGTGCCAGTAAGAGGACAGGGTTTGGTGGGGCCAACGTCCTGACTTTC. Using reference TRBV19 and TRBJ2-6 for the parts outside the CDR3, the full variable domain is DGGITQSPKYLFRKEGQNVTLSCEQNLNHDAMYWYRQDPGQGLRLIYYSQIVNDFQKGDIAEGYSVSREKKESFPLTVTSAQKNPTAFYLCASKRTGFGGANVLTFGAGSRLTVL.

V gene TRBV20-1 combines with J gene TRBJ2-3; D ambiguous. Germline V gene sequence: CDR1 DFQATT, CDR2 SNEGSKA (reference sequence). Trimming stripped 0 bases from V and 3 bases from J, with 1 base between. This CDR3 is 11 amino acids long. The CDR3 is CSARDTDTQYF. CDR3 sequence (DNA): TGCAGTGCTAGAGATACAGATACGCAGTATTTT.

This chain connects TRBV11-2 to TRBJ1-1, with D possibly TRBD1 on 6 matching bases. Trimming took off 5 bases at V and 1 base at J, with 11 bases between the two ends. Germline V gene data show CDR1 as SGHAT and CDR2 as FQNNGV. The length of the CDR3 is 14 residues. CDR3 in amino acids: CASSPGQQNTEAFF. The CDR3 DNA is TGTGCCAGCAGCCCCGGACAGCAGAACACTGAAGCTTTCTTT.

This chain links TRBV5-6 with TRBJ2-6; D is undetermined. Deletions cut 1 base from V and 0 bases from J, with 5 bases between. Germline V gives CDR1 SGHDT, CDR2 YYEEEE. CDR3 length: 15 amino acids. This CDR3 is CASSLPGSGANVLTF. The CDR3 DNA is TGTGCCAGCAGCTTGCCAGGCTCTGGGGCCAACGTCCTGACTTTC. Based on the CDR3 plus reference TRBV5-6 and TRBJ2-6, the full variable domain is DAGVTQSPTHLIKTRGQQVTLRCSPKSGHDTVSWYQQALGQGPQFIFQYYEEEERQRGNFPDRFSGHQFPNYSSELNVNALLLGDSALYLCASSLPGSGANVLTFGAGSRLTVL.

The genes are TRBV18 and TRBJ2-1; 7 bases are a match to TRBD1. Looked up from germline, CDR1 is KGHSH and CDR2 is LQKENI. The CDR3 sequence is 14 residues long. V shed 1 base, J shed 5 bases, and the junction held 2 bases outside the gene matches. The CDR3, as DNA: TGTGCCAGCTCACCACAGAGGGGGCACAATGAGCAGTTCTTC. As protein: CASSPQRGHNEQFF.

V gene TRBV7-9 combines with J gene TRBJ2-5; maybe TRBD1 (6 bases). V was clipped by 1 base and J by 2 bases, with 8 bases between them. The CDR3 runs to 14 residues. Germline V gene sequence: CDR1 SEHNR, CDR2 FQNEAQ (reference sequence). CDR3 sequence reads: CASSLGTAQETQYF. CDR3 nucleotide sequence: TGTGCCAGCAGCTTAGGGACAGCGCAAGAGACCCAGTACTTC.

The V call is TRBV6-1, the J call TRBJ1-1; D may be TRBD1 (5 bases). The CDR3 length is 11 residues. Germline assignment: CDR1 MNHNS and CDR2 SASEGT. The V and J ends lost 7 bases and 4 bases respectively, with 7 bases between them. The CDR3 is CASKGTTEAFF. The DNA for the CDR3 is TGTGCCAGCAAGGGGACCACTGAAGCTTTCTTT.